This TCR beta chain was documented in a study of blood T cells in healthy people across ages. Alongside a J-beta primer mix, a sample-barcoded 5' primer served in a second PCR lasting about 7 to 12 cycles. TCRdb passed the 5' RACE reads through MiXCR, listing each CDR3 protein once. The sample holds about 970,000 distinct CDR3 sequences, about 51% seen once. CDR1 is MDHEN and CDR2 is SYDVKM in the germline V gene. The ends lost 6 bases at V and 8 bases at J; junction bases unmatched: 7. CDR3 length equals 13 residues. The V call is TRBV28, the J call TRBJ2-3, with 8 bases matching TRBD2. This TCR was sampled from an older woman in good health. The sequenced material came from blood. The CDR3 is CASSRAGAPTQYF. The CDR3 coding sequence is TGTGCCAGCAGCCGAGCGGGAGCGCCTACGCAGTATTTT.